This T cell receptor beta chain comes out of a study of CD4 and CD8 cells across lung adenocarcinoma regions. This CDR3 has 15 residues. Germline CDR1 MNHNS, CDR2 SASEGT. V gave up 7 bases and J gave up 5 bases, with 20 bases separating them. The patients had localized lung adenocarcinoma, a non-small cell subtype. TCRdb reprocessed the PCR reads via MiXCR and lists one record per CDR3 protein. The sample yields tens of thousands of distinct CDR3 sequences, under 60% seen once. This chain joins TRBV6-1 and TRBJ2-5, with a possible D match to TRBD1 (5 bases). Specimen: CD8+ T cells from the center of a lung tumor. The sequence came from a male donor with lung adenocarcinoma. The CD4 and CD8 labels of this study may be unreliable. Here the CDR3 reads CASMPGWRGRETQYF. CDR3 in DNA: TGTGCCAGCATGCCAGGGTGGCGCGGTCGGGAGACCCAGTACTTC.